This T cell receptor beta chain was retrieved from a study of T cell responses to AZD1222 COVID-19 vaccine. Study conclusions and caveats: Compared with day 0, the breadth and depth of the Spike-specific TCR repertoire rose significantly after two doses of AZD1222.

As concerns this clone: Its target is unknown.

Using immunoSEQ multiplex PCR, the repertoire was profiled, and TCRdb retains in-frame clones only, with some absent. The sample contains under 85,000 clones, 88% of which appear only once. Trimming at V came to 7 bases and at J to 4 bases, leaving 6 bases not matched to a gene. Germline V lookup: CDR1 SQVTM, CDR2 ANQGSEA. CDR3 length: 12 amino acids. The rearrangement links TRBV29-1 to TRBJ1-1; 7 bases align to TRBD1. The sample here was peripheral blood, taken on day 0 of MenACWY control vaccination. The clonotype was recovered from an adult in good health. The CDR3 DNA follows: TGCAGCGCCGTGACAGGGACCACTGAAGCTTTCTTT. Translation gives CSAVTGTTEAFF.